This entry is about one T cell receptor (beta chain). Resolution of symptoms, clearance, or two negative PCRs was present in recovered Cohort 3 donors. Germline V gives CDR1 MGHDK, CDR2 SYGVNS. J was trimmed by 7 bases and V by 7 bases; bases with no gene match: 7. This CDR3 has 13 amino acids. This specimen comes from a study of blood T cell repertoires in COVID-19. About the study: There were acute and convalescent COVID-19 samples, and they came from the United States, Italy and Spain.

Measured with immunoSEQ multiplex PCR; TCRdb has only the in-frame clones, and not every one. Seen here are under 250,000 clones, 82% observed once, and the top ten hold 3% to 4%. This TCR derives from a woman aged 60-75 years who had recovered from COVID-19. Material for sequencing was PBMCs or T cells enriched from blood (not recorded which). V is TRBV25-1 and J is TRBJ2-1; TRBD2 aligns across 7 bases. CDR3 sequence reads: CASTWSGGNEQFF. The CDR3 nucleotides read TGTGCCAGCACCTGGTCGGGAGGAAATGAGCAGTTCTTC.